This T cell receptor (beta chain) derives from a study of cytomegalovirus exposure and HLA in healthy donors. Study-wide results and caveats: A later analysis found TCR association rates differed by HLA locus, highest for DRB1 and lowest for HLA-C.

Healthy bone marrow donors made up the cohort. Sampled while nominally healthy, donors likely had unrecorded immune exposures. With respect to this clone: Its antigen is unidentified.

PCR used 60 Vbeta primers and 13 Jbeta primers. Only in-frame clones appear in the TCRdb table, and some are missing; sequencing was by immunoSEQ multiplex PCR. The sample lists over 90,000 clones; more than 75% were seen once. The CDR3 totals 13 residues. Looked up from germline, CDR1 is SSHAT and CDR2 is FNYEAQ (reference sequence). The V segment lost 10 bases and the J segment 9 bases; nucleotides outside the gene matches: 9. Material: PBMCs. This TCR derives from a woman aged 18-30 years in good health and CMV-seropositive. V and J are TRBV7-7 and TRBJ2-1; TRBD2 matches at 10 bases. The CDR3 reads CATQRGGGSEQFF. CDR3 nucleotide sequence: TGTGCCACCCAGCGGGGGGGCGGGAGTGAGCAGTTCTTC.